Presented here are 21 T cell receptor beta chains from one specimen sequenced in a study of radiotherapy plus CTLA-4 blockade in lung cancer. Repertoires were generated with immunoSEQ multiplex PCR, while TCRdb's copy carries only in-frame clones and drops some. The table includes about 76,000 clones, 84% detected once. Sequencing used peripheral blood, obtained from a patient treated with radiotherapy plus ipilimumab. Every receptor here comes from a human donor with non-small cell lung cancer who had stable disease on radiotherapy plus ipilimumab.

The CDR3 protein is CASSSTSRVDTQYF. The DNA of the CDR3 is TGTGCCAGCAGCAGTACTAGTCGCGTTGATACGCAGTATTTT. J is TRBJ2-3 and V is TRBV7-2; D possibly corresponds to TRBD2 (5 bases). The germline CDR1 and CDR2 sequences are SGHTA and FQGNSA. This CDR3 is built from 14 residues. Trimming removed 5 bases from V and 6 bases from J, with 15 bases in between.

This clone was seen once. The V gene is TRBV25-1, the J gene TRBJ2-4; D not resolved. Germline-derived CDR1 and CDR2 are MGHDK and SYGVNS. Trimming pared 4 bases from V and 3 bases from J, leaving 13 bases between. The CDR3 runs to 15 residues. The CDR3 is CASSGNMVGKNIQYF. The CDR3 coding sequence is TGTGCCAGCAGTGGAAACATGGTGGGCAAAAACATTCAGTACTTC. Looking up the rest from reference TRBV25-1 and TRBJ2-4 gives the full variable domain: EADIYQTPRYLVIGTGKKITLECSQTMGHDKMYWYQQDPGMELHLIHYSYGVNSTEKGDLSSESTVSRIRTEHFPLTLESARPSHTSQYLCASSGNMVGKNIQYFGAGTRLSVL.

This clone was seen only once. The chain has TRBV2 and TRBJ1-1; possible D gene TRBD1, 6 bases. The CDR3 is 14 amino acids. Germline CDR1 is SNHLY and CDR2 is FYNNEI. V was cut by 6 bases and J by 8 bases, with 19 bases left in between. In DNA form, the CDR3 reads TGTGCCAGCAGCCGAGATGGGGGAGGGGGAGAAGCTTTCTTT. Protein sequence: CASSRDGGGGEAFF.

The count of this clone is one. V is TRBV11-2 and J is TRBJ2-2, with D perhaps matching TRBD1 (6 bases). Germline CDR1 reads SGHAT; CDR2 reads FQNNGV. The CDR3 sequence is 13 residues long. V was pared by 5 bases and J by 5 bases, with 9 bases between. CDR3 DNA sequence: TGTGCCAGCAGCACCCAGGGGACCGGGGAGCTGTTTTTT. Amino acid sequence: CASSTQGTGELFF.

This rearrangement joins TRBV29-1 to TRBJ2-6, with D unclear. This CDR3 has 15 residues. Trimming removed 6 bases from V and 0 bases from J, with 12 bases in between. Germline V lookup: CDR1 SQVTM, CDR2 ANQGSEA. The CDR3 nucleotides are TGCAGCGTCGCACAGCCTCTCTCTGGGGCCAACGTCCTGACTTTC. Translated: CSVAQPLSGANVLTF. The whole variable domain, filled in from reference TRBV29-1 and TRBJ2-6, reads SAVISQKPSRDICQRGTSLTIQCQVDSQVTMMFWYRQQPGQSLTLIATANQGSEATYESGFVIDKFPISRPNLTFSTLTVSNMSPEDSSIYLCSVAQPLSGANVLTFGAGSRLTVL.

This chain uses TRBV30 with TRBJ2-2, with TRBD2 as a possible D gene (5 bases). Trimming left V 0 bases short and J 1 base short, with 12 bases between. Per the germline V gene, CDR1 is GTSNPN and CDR2 is SVGIG (reference sequence). This CDR3 is built from 16 residues. CDR3 sequence: CAWSVGSRMNTGELFF. As DNA, the CDR3 is TGTGCCTGGAGTGTAGGGAGTAGGATGAACACCGGGGAGCTGTTTTTT. Full variable domain (rest looked up from reference TRBV30 and TRBJ2-2): SQTIHQWPATLVQPVGSPLSLECTVEGTSNPNLYWYRQAAGRGLQLLFYSVGIGQISSEVPQNLSASRPQDRQFILSSKKLLLSDSGFYLCAWSVGSRMNTGELFFGEGSRLTVL.

V usage is TRBV29-1 and J usage is TRBJ2-7, with D hard to call. The CDR3 consists of 12 residues. Trimming pared 4 bases from V and 2 bases from J, leaving 9 bases between. The germline V gene encodes CDR1 SQVTM and CDR2 ANQGSEA. The CDR3 spells CSVVLSTYEQYF. The CDR3 DNA sequence: TGCAGCGTTGTATTATCTACCTACGAGCAGTACTTC.

The chain carries TRBV11-2 and TRBJ2-1, with 7 positions matching TRBD2. This CDR3 has 15 residues. V trimming: 5 bases; J trimming: 5 bases; junction bases outside the gene matches: 9. Germline loops: CDR1 SGHAT, CDR2 FQNNGV. CDR3 sequence reads: CASSPLGGRDNEQFF. The DNA for the CDR3 is TGTGCCAGCAGCCCCCTGGGAGGGAGGGACAATGAGCAGTTCTTC. The complete variable domain, with remaining parts taken from reference TRBV11-2 and TRBJ2-1, reads EAGVAQSPRYKIIEKRQSVAFWCNPISGHATLYWYQQILGQGPKLLIQFQNNGVVDDSQLPKDRFSAERLKGVDSTLKIQPAKLEDSAVYLCASSPLGGRDNEQFFGPGTRLTVL.

As DNA, the CDR3 is TGTGCCAGCAGCCAGGGGTTCCAAGAGACCCAGTACTTC. This codes for CASSQGFQETQYF. The V and J genes are TRBV28 and TRBJ2-5; D is possibly TRBD1 (6 bases). The CDR3 has 13 amino acids. Germline lookup yields CDR1 MDHEN and CDR2 SYDVKM. Trimming took off 6 bases at V and 1 base at J, with 9 bases between the two ends.

This chain joins TRBV7-2 and TRBJ2-2, with D maybe TRBD2 (5 bases). Germline V gives CDR1 SGHTA, CDR2 FQGNSA. The CDR3 is 16 amino acids. The V end was cut by 8 bases, the J end by 6 bases, with 22 bases between. CDR3: CASGSQGSARSGELFF. The CDR3 coding sequence is TGTGCCAGCGGGTCCCAAGGTAGCGCACGATCCGGGGAGCTGTTTTTT.

The chain combines TRBV27 with TRBJ1-2, with 7 bases fitting TRBD1. Germline CDR1 MNHEY, CDR2 SMNVEV (reference sequence). This CDR3 contains 15 residues. V was pared by 0 bases and J by 1 base, with 2 bases of the junction left unmatched. The CDR3 is CASSLSGQFNYGYTF. The DNA for the CDR3 is TGTGCCAGCAGTTTATCGGGACAGTTTAACTATGGCTACACCTTC.

The count of this clone is one. The J gene is TRBJ2-1, the V gene TRBV2, with 10 nucleotides matching TRBD2. V was pared by 5 bases and J by 0 bases, with 4 bases of the junction left unmatched. The CDR3 is 16 amino acids. Per germline, CDR1 SNHLY and CDR2 FYNNEI. The CDR3 loop is CASSTSGTSSYNEQFF. Written as DNA, the CDR3 is TGTGCCAGCAGTACTAGCGGGACTAGCTCCTACAATGAGCAGTTCTTC. Supplemented by reference TRBV2 and TRBJ2-1, the full variable domain reads EPEVTQTPSHQVTQMGQEVILRCVPISNHLYFYWYRQILGQKVEFLVSFYNNEISEKSEIFDDQFSVERPDGSNFTLKIRSTKLEDSAMYFCASSTSGTSSYNEQFFGPGTRLTVL.

This clone appeared a single time. The chain uses TRBV9 and TRBJ2-1; D not resolved. This CDR3 is built from 14 residues. Trimming shortened V by 6 bases and J by 6 bases, and 16 bases separated the two germline ends. Germline V gene sequence: CDR1 SGDLS, CDR2 YYNGEE. The CDR3 coding sequence is TGTGCCAGCACAGCTTTCGAGACGGGCAATGAGCAGTTCTTC. Amino acid sequence: CASTAFETGNEQFF.

With respect to this clone: This CDR3 is also generated by other DNA sequences in the sample. The V gene is TRBV18, the J gene TRBJ1-1; unclear D gene. Germline values: CDR1 KGHSH, CDR2 LQKENI. This CDR3 spans 11 amino acids. V was cut by 3 bases and J by 3 bases, with 2 bases left in between. CDR3 sequence: CASSPDTEAFF. The CDR3 nucleotides read TGTGCCAGCTCACCGGACACTGAAGCTTTCTTT.

The rearrangement links TRBV2 to TRBJ2-3; maybe TRBD1 (5 bases). Germline V gene lookup returns CDR1 SNHLY and CDR2 FYNNEI. There are 12 residues in the CDR3. The V gene lost 3 bases and the J gene lost 5 bases, with 6 bases spanning the gap. CDR3 protein: CASSDRGDTQYF. The DNA for the CDR3 is TGTGCCAGCAGTGATAGGGGAGATACGCAGTATTTT. The full variable domain, its missing parts supplied by reference TRBV2 and TRBJ2-3, is EPEVTQTPSHQVTQMGQEVILRCVPISNHLYFYWYRQILGQKVEFLVSFYNNEISEKSEIFDDQFSVERPDGSNFTLKIRSTKLEDSAMYFCASSDRGDTQYFGPGTRLTVL.

The V gene is TRBV5-1, the J gene TRBJ2-5; unclear D gene. This CDR3 contains 13 residues. In germline, CDR1 is SGHRS, CDR2 YFSETQ. Trimming took 3 bases from V and 0 from J, leaving 6 bases between them. The CDR3 is CASSSLYQETQYF. The CDR3 coding sequence is TGCGCCAGCAGCTCCCTGTACCAAGAGACCCAGTACTTC.

The V gene is TRBV19, the J gene TRBJ1-1, with D unresolved. There are 13 residues in the CDR3. Germline assignment: CDR1 LNHDA and CDR2 SQIVND (reference sequence). Trimming took off 6 bases at V and 2 bases at J, with 10 bases between the two ends. This CDR3 reads CASRTTFNTEAFF. CDR3 DNA: TGTGCCAGTAGAACGACATTTAACACTGAAGCTTTCTTT.

This clone was seen a handful of times. The chain combines TRBV19 with TRBJ1-2; possible D gene TRBD1, 5 bases. CDR3 length: 15 amino acids. The germline V and J ends were trimmed by 4 bases and 7 bases, with 19 bases remaining between them. Looked up from germline, CDR1 is LNHDA and CDR2 is SQIVND (reference sequence). CDR3 residues: CASSTSGGHGRGYTF. CDR3 in DNA: TGTGCCAGTAGTACCTCGGGCGGACATGGACGTGGCTACACCTTC. Filled out from reference TRBV19 and TRBJ1-2, the complete variable domain reads DGGITQSPKYLFRKEGQNVTLSCEQNLNHDAMYWYRQDPGQGLRLIYYSQIVNDFQKGDIAEGYSVSREKKESFPLTVTSAQKNPTAFYLCASSTSGGHGRGYTFGSGTRLTVV.

This clone appeared a single time. V gene TRBV21-1 combines with J gene TRBJ1-2; the tabulated D call, TRBD1, remains unverified against the DNA. TRBV21-1 is classified as a pseudogene. The CDR3 extends over 15 amino acids. This chain's CDR3 is CASSTQQGSGYGYTF. CDR3 DNA sequence: TGTGCCAGCAGCACCCAACAGGGGTCGGGCTATGGCTACACCTTC.

The rearrangement joins TRBV5-1 to TRBJ1-1, with 7 bases that match TRBD1. Trimming at V came to 2 bases and at J to 1 base, leaving 5 bases not matched to a gene. The germline V gene encodes CDR1 SGHRS and CDR2 YFSETQ. The CDR3 runs to 15 residues. CDR3 protein: CASSFGTDTNTEAFF. CDR3 nucleotide sequence: TGCGCCAGCAGCTTCGGGACAGATACGAACACTGAAGCTTTCTTT.

The rearrangement joins TRBV28 to TRBJ1-5; no definite D call. The germline gives CDR1 MDHEN, CDR2 SYDVKM. CDR3 length equals 12 residues. V was cut by 8 bases and J by 5 bases, with 10 bases left in between. This CDR3 reads CASCLEDQPQHF. The CDR3 nucleotides are TGTGCCAGCTGCCTTGAGGATCAGCCCCAGCATTTT. Together with reference TRBV28 and TRBJ1-5, the CDR3 gives the full variable domain: DVKVTQSSRYLVKRTGEKVFLECVQDMDHENMFWYRQDPGLGLRLIYFSYDVKMKEKGDIPEGYSVSREKKERFSLILESASTNQTSMYLCASCLEDQPQHFGDGTRLSIL.